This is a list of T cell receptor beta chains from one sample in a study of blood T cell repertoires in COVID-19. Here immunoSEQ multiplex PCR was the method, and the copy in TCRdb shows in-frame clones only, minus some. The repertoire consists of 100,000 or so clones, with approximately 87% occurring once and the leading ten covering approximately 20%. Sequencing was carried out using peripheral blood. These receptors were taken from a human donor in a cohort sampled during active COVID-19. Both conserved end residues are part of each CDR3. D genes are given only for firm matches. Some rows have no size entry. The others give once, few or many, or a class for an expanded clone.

TGCGCCAGCAGTGAGTCGGCAGGGGGACTGCAAGCTTTCTTT | CASSESAGGLQAFF | . | TRBJ1-1 | TRBV10-2 | TRBD1
TGTGCCAGTAGTCCCGGGACAGGGAGGACCTATGGCTACACCTTC | CASSPGTGRTYGYTF | . | TRBJ1-2 | TRBV19 | TRBD1
TGTGCCACCCGACCCCGAGGGGGGGGAACAGATACGCAGTATTTT | CATRPRGGGTDTQYF | . | TRBJ2-3 | TRBV19 | .
TGCGCCAGCAGCCAAGATTTTCGGACAGGGGTTGAGCAGTACTTC | CASSQDFRTGVEQYF | . | TRBJ2-7 | TRBV4-3 | TRBD1
TGTGCCAGCAATACACGGGGAGACGAGCAGTACTTC | CASNTRGDEQYF | . | TRBJ2-7 | TRBV6-6 | .
TGCGCCAGCAGCCAAGATGGGCTTACGAATGAAAAACTGTTTTTT | CASSQDGLTNEKLFF | . | TRBJ1-4 | TRBV4-1 | .
TGTGCCAGTAGTGGGGGACTAGCGGGAGATAAGCAGTTCTTC | CASSGGLAGDKQFF | . | TRBJ2-1 | TRBV19 | TRBD2
TGTGCCAGCAGCGTTGGGGGCAACATGAACACTGAAGCTTTCTTT | CASSVGGNMNTEAFF | . | TRBJ1-1 | TRBV9 | .
TGTGCCAGCAGCCCGCAGGGGGCGAGTCGAAATTCACCCCTCCACTTT | CASSPQGASRNSPLHF | . | TRBJ1-6 | TRBV5-4 | TRBD1
TGTGCCAGCAGCCTCGGTGGGGGGAGGAACACCGGGGAGCTGTTTTTT | CASSLGGGRNTGELFF | . | TRBJ2-2 | TRBV7-2 | .
TGTGCCAGCAGTCGGGACACCTCCTACGAGCAGTACTTC | CASSRDTSYEQYF | . | TRBJ2-7 | TRBV6-5 | .
TGTGCCAGCACCCGGGGAGAGACCCAGTACTTC | CASTRGETQYF | . | TRBJ2-5 | TRBV6-6 | .
TGTGCCAGCAGCCAAGATCTACAGGTATCGGGTAGCAATCAGCCCCAGCATTTT | CASSQDLQVSGSNQPQHF | . | TRBJ1-5 | TRBV3-1/TRBV3-2 | .
TGTGCCATCAGTGAGACATGGAGGATTAGGGCTGAAGCTTTCTTT | CAISETWRIRAEAFF | . | TRBJ1-1 | TRBV10-3 | .
TGTGCCAGCAGTAGCCTAAACACCATATATTTT | CASSSLNTIYF | . | TRBJ1-3 | TRBV2 | .
TGCAGCGTCGAACAGGGGGTATCCTACAATGAGCAGTTCTTC | CSVEQGVSYNEQFF | once | TRBJ2-1 | TRBV29-1 | TRBD1
TGTGCCAGCAGCTTAGCCGGACTAGCGGGAGGGGTTAGCACAGATACGCAGTATTTT | CASSLAGLAGGVSTDTQYF | . | TRBJ2-3 | TRBV7-2 | TRBD2
TGTGCCAGCTATGATTCGGCAGGCCAAAATGAAAAACTGTTTTTT | CASYDSAGQNEKLFF | once | TRBJ1-4 | TRBV6-5 | .
TGTGCCATCAGGGAACAGGGAGACGGCAATCAGCCCCAGCATTTT | CAIREQGDGNQPQHF | . | TRBJ1-5 | TRBV10-3 | .
TGTGCCAGCAGCCCTCCCGCCTACAGCTATGGCTACACCTTC | CASSPPAYSYGYTF | few | TRBJ1-2 | TRBV3-1/TRBV3-2 | .
TGTGCCAGCAGCTTTTCCACTAGCGGGACCCAAAGCTCCTACAATGAGCAGTTCTTC | CASSFSTSGTQSSYNEQFF | . | TRBJ2-1 | TRBV5-4 | TRBD2
TGCGCCAGCAGCCAGGGACAGGAGAATTCACCCCTCCACTTT | CASSQGQENSPLHF | . | TRBJ1-6 | TRBV4-3 | TRBD1
TGTGCCAGTAGCCACTCAGGCGCACGCGCTGAAGCTTTCTTT | CASSHSGARAEAFF | . | TRBJ1-1 | TRBV19 | .